This entry features one T cell receptor beta chain sequence. This record comes from a study of breast tumors, draining lymph nodes, adjacent tissues. TCRdb recomputed calls from the multiplex PCR reads with MiXCR, one row per CDR3 protein. Here the sample spans roughly 14,000 distinct CDR3 sequences, 50% to 70% being singletons. The sequence was collected from a female donor with breast cancer. Some clones in this sample may be carry-over from other donors' samples. Sequenced input: tumor-adjacent breast tissue.

CDR3 region: CASSLGGHLRLNQETQYF. CDR3 sequence (DNA): TGTGCCAGCAGCCTTGGGGGACACCTCCGCCTTAACCAAGAGACCCAGTACTTC. The V gene is TRBV7-9, the J gene TRBJ2-5, with D possibly matching TRBD1 (6 bases). Germline assignment: CDR1 SEHNR and CDR2 FQNEAQ (reference sequence). Trimming removed 5 bases from V and 0 bases from J, with 22 bases in between. This CDR3 spans 18 amino acids.